The source of this TCR beta chain is a study of cytomegalovirus exposure and HLA in healthy donors. The study, taken as a whole, reports: Accurate predictions that matched the HLA-A and HLA-B alleles of most subjects were reportedly made from TCR beta sequences. The only immune exposure information that was available was CMV serostatus. Usually a TCR sequence was rare, but some public TCRs were found in many donors.

On this clone: Its antigen remains unknown.

Germline values: CDR1 SGHRS, CDR2 YFSETQ. Trimming removed 4 bases from V and 4 bases from J; junction bases left unmatched: 10. This CDR3 comprises 16 residues. While unrecorded immune exposures were likely, the donors were nominally healthy when sampled. The primer mix had 60 Vbeta and 13 Jbeta primers. The repertoire was sequenced with immunoSEQ multiplex PCR; TCRdb's copy has only in-frame clones and lacks some. The repertoire has approximately 150,000 clones, under 90% of them found once; the top ten carry 6.5% to 8.5%. The sequence was collected from a man aged 25-45 years in good health and CMV-seropositive. The genes are TRBV5-1 and TRBJ1-3; 8 positions agree with TRBD1. Sequenced material: PBMCs. Here the CDR3 reads CASSPRPTGDGNTIYF. CDR3 nucleotide sequence: TGCGCCAGCAGCCCCCGACCGACAGGGGACGGAAACACCATATATTTT.